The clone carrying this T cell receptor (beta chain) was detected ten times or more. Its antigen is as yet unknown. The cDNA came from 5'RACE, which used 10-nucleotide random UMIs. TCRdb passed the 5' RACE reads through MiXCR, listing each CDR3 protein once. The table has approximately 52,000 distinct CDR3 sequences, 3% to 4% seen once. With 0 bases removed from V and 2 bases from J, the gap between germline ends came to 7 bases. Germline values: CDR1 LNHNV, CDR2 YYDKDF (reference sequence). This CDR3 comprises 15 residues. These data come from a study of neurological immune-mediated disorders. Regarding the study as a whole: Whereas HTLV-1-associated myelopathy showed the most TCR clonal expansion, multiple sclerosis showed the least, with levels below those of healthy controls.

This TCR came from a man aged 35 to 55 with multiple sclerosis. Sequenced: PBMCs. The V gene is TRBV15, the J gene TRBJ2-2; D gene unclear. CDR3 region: CATSRDIPNTGELFF. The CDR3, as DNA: TGTGCCACCAGCAGAGATATACCTAACACCGGGGAGCTGTTTTTT.